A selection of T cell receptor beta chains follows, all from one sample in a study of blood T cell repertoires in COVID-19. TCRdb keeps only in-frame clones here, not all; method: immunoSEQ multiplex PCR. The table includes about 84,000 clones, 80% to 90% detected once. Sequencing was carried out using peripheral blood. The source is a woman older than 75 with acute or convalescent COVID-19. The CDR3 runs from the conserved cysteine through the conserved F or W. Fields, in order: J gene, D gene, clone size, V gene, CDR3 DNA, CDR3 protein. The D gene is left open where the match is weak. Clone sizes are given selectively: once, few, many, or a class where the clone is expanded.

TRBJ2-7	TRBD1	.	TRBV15	TGTGCCACCAGCAGAGACCCTCCTGGGGACAGATCCTACGAGCAGTACTTC	CATSRDPPGDRSYEQYF
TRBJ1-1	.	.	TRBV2	TGTGCCAGCAGACCCTTGGCGGGGGGGGCTGAAGCTTTCTTT	CASRPLAGGAEAFF
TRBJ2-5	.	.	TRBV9	TGTGCCAGCAGCGACCAGGGAACACAAGAGACCCAGTACTTC	CASSDQGTQETQYF
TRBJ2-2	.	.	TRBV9	TGTGCCAGCAGCGTAGTGGCAGTCGCCGGGGAGCTGTTTTTT	CASSVVAVAGELFF
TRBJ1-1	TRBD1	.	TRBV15	TGTGCCACCAGCAGGGACAGGGGTAGTACTGAAGCTTTCTTT	CATSRDRGSTEAFF
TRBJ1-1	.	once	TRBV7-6	TGTGCCAGCAGCTTAGGCCTACGGGACACTAACACTGAAGCTTTCTTT	CASSLGLRDTNTEAFF
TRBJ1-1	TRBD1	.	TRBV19	TGTGCCAGTAGTATTAATCTTAAGGGGGCGCGTAACACTGAAGCTTTCTTT	CASSINLKGARNTEAFF
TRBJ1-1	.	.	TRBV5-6	TGTGCCAGCAGCTTCAGGGTCGGAATGAACACTGAAGCTTTCTTT	CASSFRVGMNTEAFF
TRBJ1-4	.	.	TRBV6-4	TGTGCCAGCAGTGACTCCGGGGAAGGTGAAAAACTGTTTTTT	CASSDSGEGEKLFF
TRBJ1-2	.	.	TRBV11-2	TGTGCCAGCAGCTTAGGGGCAGCCGCTACCCTTAACTATGGCTACACCTTC	CASSLGAAATLNYGYTF